Here is one TCR beta chain with its context. Its specificity is not known. The data originate from a study of T cell repertoires in aging, cancer and after chemotherapy. Study at large: Healthy donor repertoires were recorded over several months to years and showed clear clonal overlap. General observations from the study: Loss of evenness, beyond lost richness, contributed to age-related TCR diversity decline in cancer patients. Median generation probability rose over the chemotherapy interval in each cancer cohort, suggesting rebound thymic output.

TRB rearrangements spanning V, D and J were amplified using mixed TRB-A/B primers. TCRdb used MiXCR to reprocess the multiplex PCR reads, holding one entry per CDR3 protein. The sample has 6,000 to 8,000 distinct CDR3 sequences, 25% to 35% seen once. Peripheral blood genomic DNA, not sorted cells or RNA, was the template. The germline V and J ends were trimmed by 6 bases and 7 bases, with 33 bases remaining between them. Looked up from germline, CDR1 is MNHEY and CDR2 is SVGAGI. The CDR3 loop spans 20 amino acids. This rearrangement joins TRBV6-5 to TRBJ2-2; D may match TRBD1 or TRBD2 (5 bases each). This clonotype was sampled from a human donor in good health. The sample consisted of blood. The CDR3 sequence: CASSDDESLVEGQESGELFF. The CDR3 DNA follows: TGTGCCAGCAGCGACGATGAATCCCTCGTAGAGGGGCAGGAGAGCGGGGAGCTGTTTTTT.